The rows below give T cell receptor beta chains drawn from one sample of a study of CD8 T cells in Susac syndrome. A single record per CDR3 protein comes from TCRdb applying MiXCR to the immunoSEQ multiplex PCR reads. The top ten clones hold roughly 0.064% of a sample with about 300,000 distinct CDR3 sequences, under 95% of them seen once. Sequencing was done on a sample of CD4+ T cells from PBMCs. Every receptor here comes from a human donor with multiple sclerosis. Each CDR3 is given with its conserved first and last residue. Each record gives: J gene, D gene, clone size, V gene, CDR3 DNA, CDR3 protein. The D gene is left open where the match is weak. Part of the rows lack a size; the others show once, few, many or a class for expanded clones.

J gene: TRBJ2-3; D gene: -; clone size: -; V gene: TRBV12-3/TRBV12-4; CDR3 DNA: TGTGCCAGCAGTTTTGATTGGACAGATACGCAGTATTTT; CDR3 protein: CASSFDWTDTQYF
J gene: TRBJ2-6; D gene: -; clone size: -; V gene: TRBV2; CDR3 DNA: TGTGCCAGCAGTCCGGGACGGCGCTCTGGGGCCAACGTCCTGACTTTC; CDR3 protein: CASSPGRRSGANVLTF
J gene: TRBJ2-5; D gene: TRBD2; clone size: -; V gene: TRBV7-3; CDR3 DNA: TGTGCCAGCAGCCCAGCGGGAGGGGTAGAGACCCAGTACTTC; CDR3 protein: CASSPAGGVETQYF
J gene: TRBJ2-7; D gene: -; clone size: -; V gene: TRBV30; CDR3 DNA: TGTGCCTGGATGGGCGAATTCCTTTTAGAGCAGTACTTC; CDR3 protein: CAWMGEFLLEQYF
J gene: TRBJ2-6; D gene: -; clone size: -; V gene: TRBV15; CDR3 DNA: TGTGCCACCAGGACCGAGGCTGGGGCCAACGTCCTGACTTTC; CDR3 protein: CATRTEAGANVLTF
J gene: TRBJ2-1; D gene: -; clone size: -; V gene: TRBV5-1; CDR3 DNA: TGCGCCAGCAGCTTGGAGGGGTTTAGTGAGCAGTTCTTC; CDR3 protein: CASSLEGFSEQFF
J gene: TRBJ1-2; D gene: TRBD1; clone size: -; V gene: TRBV27; CDR3 DNA: TGTGCCAGCAGGACGACAGGGATTGGCGGCTACACCTTC; CDR3 protein: CASRTTGIGGYTF
J gene: TRBJ2-2; D gene: TRBD2; clone size: -; V gene: TRBV6-2/TRBV6-3; CDR3 DNA: TGTGCCAGCACTGATAGCGGGAGTAGCGGGGAGCTGTTTTTT; CDR3 protein: CASTDSGSSGELFF
J gene: TRBJ2-1; D gene: TRBD1; clone size: once; V gene: TRBV9; CDR3 DNA: TGTGCCAGCAGCGTCTCGGGACAGGGGGCGGTCAATGAGCAGTTCTTC; CDR3 protein: CASSVSGQGAVNEQFF
J gene: TRBJ2-1; D gene: -; clone size: -; V gene: TRBV12-3/TRBV12-4; CDR3 DNA: TGTGCCAGCGGCGGGCCTCCCGGGGGGCAGTTCTTC; CDR3 protein: CASGGPPGGQFF
J gene: TRBJ1-2; D gene: TRBD1; clone size: once; V gene: TRBV2; CDR3 DNA: TGTGCCAGCAGTGACAGGGGGCGCAACTATGGCTACACCTTC; CDR3 protein: CASSDRGRNYGYTF
J gene: TRBJ1-2; D gene: -; clone size: -; V gene: TRBV29-1; CDR3 DNA: TGCAGTATACAGGGTTCCTATGGCTACACCTTC; CDR3 protein: CSIQGSYGYTF
J gene: TRBJ1-1; D gene: -; clone size: -; V gene: TRBV7-2; CDR3 DNA: TGTGCCAGCAGCTTATACGGGGTTGAGACTGAAGCTTTCTTT; CDR3 protein: CASSLYGVETEAFF
J gene: TRBJ2-1; D gene: -; clone size: -; V gene: TRBV7-6; CDR3 DNA: TGTGCCAGCAGCCCCGGCGGGAATGAGCAGTTCTTC; CDR3 protein: CASSPGGNEQFF
J gene: TRBJ2-5; D gene: -; clone size: -; V gene: TRBV20-1; CDR3 DNA: TGCAGTGCTAGAGATATGGGCACTGAGACCCAGTACTTC; CDR3 protein: CSARDMGTETQYF
J gene: TRBJ2-5; D gene: TRBD1; clone size: -; V gene: TRBV20-1; CDR3 DNA: TGCAGTGCTGCAATAACGACAGGGACGGAGACCCAGTACTTC; CDR3 protein: CSAAITTGTETQYF
J gene: TRBJ2-7; D gene: -; clone size: -; V gene: TRBV29-1; CDR3 DNA: TGCAGCGTTGAAGAGGGTAACGAGCAGTACTTC; CDR3 protein: CSVEEGNEQYF
J gene: TRBJ2-7; D gene: -; clone size: -; V gene: TRBV20-1; CDR3 DNA: TGCAGTGCTAGGCGCGGGACAGCATCCTACGAGCAGTACTTC; CDR3 protein: CSARRGTASYEQYF
J gene: TRBJ2-3; D gene: -; clone size: -; V gene: TRBV2; CDR3 DNA: TGTGCCAGCAGGGACCTTGGCACAGATACGCAGTATTTT; CDR3 protein: CASRDLGTDTQYF
J gene: TRBJ2-2; D gene: TRBD2; clone size: -; V gene: TRBV7-8; CDR3 DNA: TGTGCCAGCAGCCCTAGCGGGGGGTACACCGGGGAGCTGTTTTTT; CDR3 protein: CASSPSGGYTGELFF
J gene: TRBJ1-5; D gene: -; clone size: -; V gene: TRBV24-1; CDR3 DNA: TGTGCCACCAGTGATTTATGGGGGTCGGGGCCCCAGCATTTT; CDR3 protein: CATSDLWGSGPQHF
J gene: TRBJ1-2; D gene: -; clone size: once; V gene: TRBV20-1; CDR3 DNA: TGCAGTGCTGCAGACAGGCCATCGGCTAGTGGCTACACCTTC; CDR3 protein: CSAADRPSASGYTF
J gene: TRBJ2-3; D gene: -; clone size: -; V gene: TRBV5-1; CDR3 DNA: TGCGCCAGCAGCTCTGGACAGACGACTAGCACAGATACGCAGTATTTT; CDR3 protein: CASSSGQTTSTDTQYF
J gene: TRBJ2-7; D gene: -; clone size: -; V gene: TRBV7-2; CDR3 DNA: TGTGCCAGCAGCGCCAGGGCCAGGAGGATGGACGAGCAGTACTTC; CDR3 protein: CASSARARRMDEQYF
J gene: TRBJ1-2; D gene: -; clone size: -; V gene: TRBV20-1; CDR3 DNA: TGCAGTGCTTCGGCCGGGGATGGCTACACCTTC; CDR3 protein: CSASAGDGYTF
J gene: TRBJ1-2; D gene: -; clone size: -; V gene: TRBV7-2; CDR3 DNA: TGTGCCAGCAGCTTAGCCGCCCCAGGGCTCGGAGGCTACACCTTC; CDR3 protein: CASSLAAPGLGGYTF
J gene: TRBJ2-3; D gene: -; clone size: -; V gene: TRBV24-1; CDR3 DNA: TGTGCCACCAGTGAACTCTCCACAGATACGCAGTATTTT; CDR3 protein: CATSELSTDTQYF
J gene: TRBJ2-7; D gene: TRBD1; clone size: -; V gene: TRBV20-1; CDR3 DNA: TGCAGTGCTAGAGCCGGGACAGGGGGCAACGAGCAGTACTTC; CDR3 protein: CSARAGTGGNEQYF
J gene: TRBJ1-3; D gene: TRBD1; clone size: -; V gene: TRBV2; CDR3 DNA: TGTGCCAGCAGTGAGAAGGGGGCGTTAGGAAACACCATATATTTT; CDR3 protein: CASSEKGALGNTIYF
J gene: TRBJ1-1; D gene: -; clone size: -; V gene: TRBV18; CDR3 DNA: TGTGCCAGCTCACCACTTTCGGGCCAGAACACTGAAGCTTTCTTT; CDR3 protein: CASSPLSGQNTEAFF
J gene: TRBJ1-2; D gene: TRBD1; clone size: -; V gene: TRBV7-2; CDR3 DNA: TGTGCCAGCAGCTTTTGGGGACAGGGGGCCAATGGCTACACCTTC; CDR3 protein: CASSFWGQGANGYTF
J gene: TRBJ2-1; D gene: -; clone size: once; V gene: TRBV18; CDR3 DNA: TGTGCCAGCTCACCACCGGACGGGAGTATCTACAATGAGCAGTTCTTC; CDR3 protein: CASSPPDGSIYNEQFF
J gene: TRBJ2-2; D gene: TRBD2; clone size: once; V gene: TRBV6-5; CDR3 DNA: TGTGCCAGCAGTTACAAGGTGGGACTAGCGGGGGCCATGAACACCGGGGAGCTGTTTTTT; CDR3 protein: CASSYKVGLAGAMNTGELFF
J gene: TRBJ2-1; D gene: -; clone size: -; V gene: TRBV14; CDR3 DNA: TGTGCCAGCAGCCAAATTAAGGGGCCACGCTTCAATGAGCAGTTCTTC; CDR3 protein: CASSQIKGPRFNEQFF
J gene: TRBJ2-2; D gene: TRBD1; clone size: -; V gene: TRBV7-2; CDR3 DNA: TGTGCCAGCAGCCCCGGGACAGGGGCTCGGGAGCTGTTTTTT; CDR3 protein: CASSPGTGARELFF
J gene: TRBJ1-5; D gene: -; clone size: -; V gene: TRBV20-1; CDR3 DNA: TGCAGTGCTAGTTTCCAGGGCTGGAATCAGCCCCAGCATTTT; CDR3 protein: CSASFQGWNQPQHF
J gene: TRBJ1-2; D gene: -; clone size: -; V gene: TRBV12-3/TRBV12-4; CDR3 DNA: TGTGCCAGCAGTTTATCCTGGAGCTCCCCACTTGGCTACACCTTC; CDR3 protein: CASSLSWSSPLGYTF
J gene: TRBJ2-3; D gene: -; clone size: -; V gene: TRBV12-3/TRBV12-4; CDR3 DNA: TGTGCCAGCAGTCGGAGCGGAGATACGCAGTATTTT; CDR3 protein: CASSRSGDTQYF
J gene: TRBJ2-3; D gene: TRBD1; clone size: -; V gene: TRBV7-9; CDR3 DNA: TGTGCCAGCAGCCGGGACAGCGGACTAGATACGCAGTATTTT; CDR3 protein: CASSRDSGLDTQYF
J gene: TRBJ2-2; D gene: -; clone size: -; V gene: TRBV7-2; CDR3 DNA: TGTGCCAGCAGCTTATCGGGGATCACCGGGGAGCTGTTTTTT; CDR3 protein: CASSLSGITGELFF
J gene: TRBJ1-4; D gene: -; clone size: -; V gene: TRBV6-5; CDR3 DNA: TGTGCCAGCAGTTACGACAGAGGGCAGAAACTGTTTTTT; CDR3 protein: CASSYDRGQKLFF
J gene: TRBJ2-1; D gene: TRBD1; clone size: -; V gene: TRBV6-1; CDR3 DNA: TGTGCCAGCCAAGTGGGTGGGACCGGGACAGGGCTTAATGAGCAGTTCTTC; CDR3 protein: CASQVGGTGTGLNEQFF
J gene: TRBJ2-3; D gene: -; clone size: -; V gene: TRBV5-4; CDR3 DNA: TGTGCCAGCAGCCCCTCAGGTGGGGGAGTGGGGGCAGATACGCAGTATTTT; CDR3 protein: CASSPSGGGVGADTQYF
J gene: TRBJ2-2; D gene: TRBD1; clone size: -; V gene: TRBV2; CDR3 DNA: TGTGCCAGCAGGGCGGTTGACAGGGGAATGATCGGGGAGCTGTTTTTT; CDR3 protein: CASRAVDRGMIGELFF
J gene: TRBJ1-4; D gene: -; clone size: -; V gene: TRBV5-1; CDR3 DNA: TGCGCCAGCAGAGGACAGTCAACTAATGAAAAACTGTTTTTT; CDR3 protein: CASRGQSTNEKLFF
J gene: TRBJ2-1; D gene: TRBD1; clone size: -; V gene: TRBV7-2; CDR3 DNA: TGTGCCAGCAGCTCCGGACAGGGGGCACGCTTGTCTCGGTTCTTC; CDR3 protein: CASSSGQGARLSRFF
J gene: TRBJ1-1; D gene: -; clone size: -; V gene: TRBV27; CDR3 DNA: TGTGCCAGCAGTCGGGACTCCCGGGGGACCACTGAAGCTTTCTTT; CDR3 protein: CASSRDSRGTTEAFF
J gene: TRBJ2-5; D gene: -; clone size: -; V gene: TRBV7-2; CDR3 DNA: TGTGCCAGCAGCTTATTAGGGGATGGCGGAGAGACCCAGTACTTC; CDR3 protein: CASSLLGDGGETQYF
J gene: TRBJ1-1; D gene: -; clone size: -; V gene: TRBV12-3/TRBV12-4; CDR3 DNA: TGTGCCAGCAGTTTAGACGGGGGAGTGGGCACTGAAGCTTTCTTT; CDR3 protein: CASSLDGGVGTEAFF
J gene: TRBJ2-7; D gene: -; clone size: -; V gene: TRBV7-3; CDR3 DNA: TGTGCCAGCAGCTTAACGAGTGGTATCCACGAGCAGTACTTC; CDR3 protein: CASSLTSGIHEQYF